This entry features one TCR beta chain sequence. Its antigen is unidentified. V was trimmed by 4 bases and J by 2 bases, leaving 16 bases between them. From germline, CDR1 is SGHRS and CDR2 YFSETQ. This CDR3 contains 15 residues. The source of the sample is a study of human T cells and chemical hapten exposure. Across the whole study: Readings were taken at 6 days from patch tests that had applied 0.01% DPC to the upper back. Patients, chiefly female, had alopecia areata, totalis or universalis. Whole-study findings and limits: There were significantly more large CDR3 similarity clusters among expanded TCRs than among controls.

Noted time point: patch test 1, 2 weeks after DPC sensitization. Treatment specified: therapeutic diphenylcyclopropenone sensitization with weekly scalp DPC. MiXCR, applied by TCRdb to the RACE reads, yields one record per CDR3 protein. The profile covers roughly 74,000 distinct CDR3 sequences, with 25% to 40% appearing a single time and roughly 10% taken by the ten largest. The sequence came from a man in his forties or fifties with alopecia areata. Some clones in this sample may be carry-over from other donors' samples. The sequenced sample was whole blood, obtained in connection with sensitization to the hapten diphenylcyclopropenone (DPC). This chain links TRBV5-1 with TRBJ2-7; TRBD2 might be the D (7 bases). In DNA form, the CDR3 reads TGCGCCAGCAGCCTGACCGCGGGGGCGCCCTACGAGCAGTACTTC. It yields the protein CASSLTAGAPYEQYF.